The rows below give T cell receptor beta chains drawn from one sample of a study of shared clonotypes between healthy human individuals. The assay was immunoSEQ multiplex PCR, and TCRdb's table has in-frame clones only and misses some. The sample includes approximately 460,000 clones, roughly three quarters seen only once; the top ten take around 12%. The sequencing input was PBMCs. The receptors shown here come from a woman between 40 and 50 years old in good health. Some clones in this sample may be carry-over from other donors' samples. The CDR3 runs from the conserved cysteine through the conserved F or W. A D gene is named only where the DNA matches it firmly. The size field is filled for only some rows; it gives once, few, many or a size class.

clone_size j_call d_call v_call cdr3_nt cdr3_aa
NA TRBJ2-7 NA TRBV11-2 TGTGCCAGCAGCTTAAGTTTCATCCACGAGCAGTACTTC CASSLSFIHEQYF
NA TRBJ1-2 TRBD1 TRBV27 TGTGCCAGCAGTTTCGCAGGGGGCGAATATGGCTACACCTTC CASSFAGGEYGYTF
NA TRBJ2-3 NA TRBV5-1 TGCGCCAGCAGCTTGAACCCGAGCACAGATACGCAGTATTTT CASSLNPSTDTQYF
NA TRBJ1-1 NA TRBV18 TGTGCCAGCTCACCACCGGGGATTCGGCAGGGCGCTGAAGCTTTCTTT CASSPPGIRQGAEAFF
NA TRBJ1-1 NA TRBV18 TGTGCCAGCTCACCACTGGGGTCCATGAACACTGAAGCTTTCTTT CASSPLGSMNTEAFF
NA TRBJ1-4 NA TRBV29-1 TGCAGCGTTGGGACAAACCGCGGTGAAAAACTGTTTTTT CSVGTNRGEKLFF
NA TRBJ1-2 NA TRBV5-1 TGCGCCAGCAGCTTGGAAGGGGCCTCCTATGGCTACACCTTC CASSLEGASYGYTF
many TRBJ1-5 NA TRBV27 TGTGCCAGCAGTCTAAAGGACGGCAATCAGCCCCAGCATTTT CASSLKDGNQPQHF
few TRBJ2-3 TRBD1 TRBV7-7 TGTGCTAGCAGCTCGGACAGGTGGAGCGATACGCAGTATTTT CASSSDRWSDTQYF
NA TRBJ2-2 NA TRBV19 TGTGCCAGTCGACTACAGGGTACCACCGGGGAGCTGTTTTTT CASRLQGTTGELFF
few TRBJ1-1 TRBD1 TRBV5-1 TGCGCCTCCCGTCCGGGACAGGTTTACACTGAAGCTTTCTTT CASRPGQVYTEAFF
NA TRBJ1-1 NA TRBV28 TGTGCCAGCAGTTTCCGGACAGTCGTTGTTGAAGCTTTCTTT CASSFRTVVVEAFF
NA TRBJ2-1 TRBD2 TRBV4-1 TGCGCCAGCAGCGCCGGACTAGCGGGAGTGGATTTCAATGAGCAGTTCTTC CASSAGLAGVDFNEQFF
few TRBJ1-1 NA TRBV11-1 TGTGCCAGCAGTCCTTGGGGGAGGGACACTGAAGCTTTCTTT CASSPWGRDTEAFF
NA TRBJ1-6 NA TRBV7-9 TGTGCCAGCAGCGCGACTCAGGGTTATAATTCACCCCTCCACTTC CASSATQGYNSPLHF
few TRBJ1-2 TRBD1 TRBV6-5 TGTGCCAACATAGGGACAGTTACTAACTATGGCTACACCTTC CANIGTVTNYGYTF
NA TRBJ2-7 NA TRBV30 TGTGCCTGGAGTAATCGGCGCGCTGACAGTACCCTAGAGCAGTACTTC CAWSNRRADSTLEQYF
once TRBJ1-5 TRBD1 TRBV2 TGTGCCAGTTCCCCCAGGCTGGGACAGGGGGCGTTGGGTAAGGTCAATCAGCCCCAGCATTTT CASSPRLGQGALGKVNQPQHF
NA TRBJ2-7 NA TRBV18 TGTGCCAGCTCACCCCGCTCGAGGACTCTCTACGAGCAGTACTTC CASSPRSRTLYEQYF
NA TRBJ1-2 NA TRBV5-4 TGTGCCAGCAGCTTGGCTTCAGGGGACACTAACTATGGCTACACCTTC CASSLASGDTNYGYTF
NA TRBJ2-7 TRBD2 TRBV23-1 TGCGCCAGCAGTCAAACCCCCTGGGGGGGTGGAATATACGAGCAGTACTTC CASSQTPWGGGIYEQYF
NA TRBJ2-3 NA TRBV2 TGTGCCAGCACCGAAAGACTTGTTAGCACAGATACGCAGTATTTT CASTERLVSTDTQYF
NA TRBJ2-7 TRBD1 TRBV7-9 TGTGCCAGCAGCTTAGGGACAGGGAGCGCCTACGAGCAGTACTTC CASSLGTGSAYEQYF
NA TRBJ2-7 NA TRBV5-1 TGCGCCAGCAGCTTGGGCTCCCTAGAGTTCCTATACGAGCAGTACTTC CASSLGSLEFLYEQYF
many TRBJ1-1 NA TRBV19 TGTGCCAGTAGTCCCCGGGGGACGCACACTGAAGCTTTCTTT CASSPRGTHTEAFF
NA TRBJ2-1 TRBD2 TRBV7-3 TGTGCCAGCAGTCCGGGACTAGCGGACAATGAGCAGTTCTTC CASSPGLADNEQFF
many TRBJ2-7 NA TRBV18 TGTGCCAGCTCAGTCACAGCAGGGACCGAGCAGTACTTC CASSVTAGTEQYF
NA TRBJ1-1 NA TRBV4-1 TGCGCCAGCAGCCAAGTGTATGAACGCGGGGAAGCTTTCTTT CASSQVYERGEAFF
NA TRBJ2-1 NA TRBV9 TGTGCCAGCACCGTAGGGCTAGCGACCAACTCCTACAATGAGCAGTTCTTC CASTVGLATNSYNEQFF
NA TRBJ2-5 NA TRBV27 TGTGCCAGCAGTTTAGATGCTTTTCCTAGGGCCCAGTACTTC CASSLDAFPRAQYF
few TRBJ2-2 TRBD2 TRBV6-4 TGTGCCAGCAGTGATCGAGCGGGAGAGTCCGGGGAGCTGTTTTTT CASSDRAGESGELFF
many TRBJ2-2 NA TRBV25-1 TGTGCCAGCAGTGATTATGGGCCAGGAGGCGGGGAGCTGTTTTTT CASSDYGPGGGELFF
NA TRBJ2-2 TRBD2 TRBV5-1 TGCGCCAGCAGCTTTCTAGCGGGAGGGCCGAAGACCGGGGAGCTGTTTTTT CASSFLAGGPKTGELFF
NA TRBJ1-3 NA TRBV10-2 TGCGCCAGCAGTGCCGGGGGCCACGACGCCTCTGGAAACACCATATATTTT CASSAGGHDASGNTIYF
NA TRBJ2-3 TRBD1 TRBV30 TGTGCCTGGAACCCCGGGACAGGGGGCCATGATACGCAGTATTTT CAWNPGTGGHDTQYF
NA TRBJ1-3 NA TRBV18 TGTGCCAGCTCACCATGGACAGAAAGAAACACCATATATTTT CASSPWTERNTIYF
NA TRBJ2-7 TRBD2 TRBV6-5 TGTGCCAGCAGGGGGGGACTAGCAGGCGAGCAGTACTTC CASRGGLAGEQYF
NA TRBJ1-3 NA TRBV2 TGTGCCAGCAGTGCTGGAAACACCATATATTTT CASSAGNTIYF
NA TRBJ1-2 TRBD1 TRBV30 TGTGCCTGGAGTGGGGGACAGGGGGCTGGCTACACCTTC CAWSGGQGAGYTF
NA TRBJ2-7 TRBD1 TRBV7-9 TGTGCCAGCTCCCGGGACAGTTTATCCTACGAGCAGTACTTC CASSRDSLSYEQYF
once TRBJ1-4 NA TRBV28 TGTGCCAGTAAGGGGGATTATGAAAAACTGTTTTTT CASKGDYEKLFF
NA TRBJ1-4 NA TRBV6-6 TGTGCCAGCGCCCGGGAGACCAAACTGTTTTTT CASARETKLFF
NA TRBJ2-5 NA TRBV18 TGTGCCAGCTCAGGTTTGGAAGAGACCCAGTACTTC CASSGLEETQYF
NA TRBJ2-5 NA TRBV6-5 TGTGCCAGCAGTTACAGTGGCCCGAGGGGGGAGACCCAGTACTTC CASSYSGPRGETQYF
many TRBJ2-7 NA TRBV18 TGTGCCAGCTCCCCTGAAAGGGCCCCCTCCTACGAGCAGTACTTC CASSPERAPSYEQYF
NA TRBJ2-7 NA TRBV28 TGTGCCAGCAGTTTCGTCGGGACACACTACGAGCAGTACTTC CASSFVGTHYEQYF
NA TRBJ1-3 TRBD1 TRBV5-1 TGCGCCAGCAGCTTGAACAGGGGGGGTGGAAACACCATATATTTT CASSLNRGGGNTIYF
NA TRBJ2-3 TRBD1 TRBV23-1 TGCGCCAGCAGTCAGACCCCGGACAGGGGGCTAACAGATACGCAGTATTTT CASSQTPDRGLTDTQYF
NA TRBJ2-2 TRBD2 TRBV7-3 TGTGCCAGCAGCTCCAGGGGTTCTAGCGGGAGTACCGGGGAGCTGTTTTTT CASSSRGSSGSTGELFF
once TRBJ2-6 TRBD2 TRBV4-3 TGCGCCAGCAGCCAAGATTGGACTAGCGGATTCTCTGGGGCCAACGTCCTGACTTTC CASSQDWTSGFSGANVLTF
few TRBJ2-2 TRBD2 TRBV6-4 TGTGCCAGCAGTCCAGCGGGAGACACCGGGGAGCTGTTTTTT CASSPAGDTGELFF
NA TRBJ1-2 NA TRBV12-5 TGTGCTAGTGGCCCAACAGTGCCGGATGGCTACACCTTC CASGPTVPDGYTF
NA TRBJ1-2 NA TRBV4-2 TGTGCCAGCAGCCAAGATCCAGGGCAGGGTTTAAGGTATGGCTACACCTTC CASSQDPGQGLRYGYTF
NA TRBJ1-5 TRBD1 TRBV5-1 TGCGCCAGCAGCTCCCCCCCGGGGGGGACAGCGCCTTATCAGCCCCAGCATTTT CASSSPPGGTAPYQPQHF